What follows is one TCR beta chain and its context. The junction differs from germline at one of its ends, possibly a read error. This sample was taken from a study of blood T cell repertoires in COVID-19. At the level of the study: The analysed material was cDNA or gDNA that came from T cells, B-cell-depleted T cells, or PBMCs.

The protocol was immunoSEQ multiplex PCR, while the TCRdb copy is restricted to in-frame clones and leaves out a portion. The sample contains 150,000 to 200,000 clones, about 85% of which appear only once. CDR1 and CDR2 (germline): SSHAT, FNYEAQ (reference sequence). The CDR3 sequence is 15 residues long. Researchers sorted participants into cohorts using their self-reported clinical history. The receptor comes from a woman aged 50 to 60 who had recovered from COVID-19. The genes are TRBV7-7 and TRBJ2-1; tentatively, D is TRBD2 (6 bases). The sequenced material came from PBMCs or T cells enriched from blood (not recorded which). The CDR3, as DNA: TGTGCTAGCAGCCGCAGACTAGATTCCTACAATGAGCAGTTCTTC. Amino acid sequence: CASSRRLDSYNEQFF.